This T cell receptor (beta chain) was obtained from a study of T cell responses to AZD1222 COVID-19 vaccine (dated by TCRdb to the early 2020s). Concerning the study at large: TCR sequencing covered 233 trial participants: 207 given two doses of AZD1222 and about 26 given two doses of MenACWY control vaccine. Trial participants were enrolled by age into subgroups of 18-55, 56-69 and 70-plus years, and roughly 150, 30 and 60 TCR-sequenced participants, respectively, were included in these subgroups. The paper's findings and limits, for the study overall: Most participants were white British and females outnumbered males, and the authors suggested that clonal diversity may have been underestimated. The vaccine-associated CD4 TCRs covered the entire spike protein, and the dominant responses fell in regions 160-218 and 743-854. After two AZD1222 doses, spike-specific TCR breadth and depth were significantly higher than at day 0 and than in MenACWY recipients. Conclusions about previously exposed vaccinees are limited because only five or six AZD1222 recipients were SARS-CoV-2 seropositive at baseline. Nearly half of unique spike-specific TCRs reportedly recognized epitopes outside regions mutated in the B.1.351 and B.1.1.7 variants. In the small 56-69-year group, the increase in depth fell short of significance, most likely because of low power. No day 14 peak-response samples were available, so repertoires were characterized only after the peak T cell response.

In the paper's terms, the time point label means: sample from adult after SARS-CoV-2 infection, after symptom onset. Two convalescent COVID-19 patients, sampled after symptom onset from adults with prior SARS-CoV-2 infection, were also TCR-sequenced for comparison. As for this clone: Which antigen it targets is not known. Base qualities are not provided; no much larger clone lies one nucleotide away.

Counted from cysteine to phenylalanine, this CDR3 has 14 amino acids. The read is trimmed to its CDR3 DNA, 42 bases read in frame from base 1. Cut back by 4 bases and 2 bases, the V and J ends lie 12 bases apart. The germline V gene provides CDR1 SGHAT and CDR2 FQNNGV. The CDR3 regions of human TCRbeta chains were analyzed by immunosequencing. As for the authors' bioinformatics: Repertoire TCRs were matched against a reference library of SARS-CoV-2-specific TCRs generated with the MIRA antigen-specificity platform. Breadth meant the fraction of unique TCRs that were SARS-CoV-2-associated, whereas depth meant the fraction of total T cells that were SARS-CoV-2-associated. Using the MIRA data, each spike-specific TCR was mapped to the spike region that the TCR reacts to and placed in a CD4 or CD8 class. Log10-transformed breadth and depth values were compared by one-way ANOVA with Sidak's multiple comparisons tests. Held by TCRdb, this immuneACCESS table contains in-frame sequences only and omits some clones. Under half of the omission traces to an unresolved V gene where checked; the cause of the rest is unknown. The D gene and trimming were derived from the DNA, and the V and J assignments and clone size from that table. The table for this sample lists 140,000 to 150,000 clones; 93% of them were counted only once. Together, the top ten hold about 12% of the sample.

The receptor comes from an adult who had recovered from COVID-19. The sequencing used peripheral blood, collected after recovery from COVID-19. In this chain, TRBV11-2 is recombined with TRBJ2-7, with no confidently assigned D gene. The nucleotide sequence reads TGTGCCAGCAGCTCCCGGACGGGCCCCTACGAGCAGTACTTC. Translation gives CASSSRTGPYEQYF.